Presented here are 7 T cell receptor beta chains from one specimen sequenced in a study of shared clonotypes between healthy human individuals (dated by TCRdb to about 2020). CD8 naive samples consisted of CD45RO-negative cells that were positively selected for CCR7, yielding a CD45RA+CCR7+ population without TemRA cells. The protocol used for the library was the immunoSEQ multiplex PCR assay. TCRdb mirrors the immuneACCESS table, restricted to in-frame sequences. Some clones are absent from its copies; in checked studies, under half trace to an unresolved V gene, and the reason for the others is unknown. In all, the sample holds approximately 2,200,000 clones, and under 95% of those were seen once. Of the sample, 1.5% to 2% falls within the top ten clones. The specimen was naive CD8+ T cells from PBMCs. According to the study, the label for this sample's cell subset or site signals: CD45RA+CCR7+. The receptors come from a man younger than 35 in good health. Some clones in this sample may be carry-over from other donors' samples.

This chain joins TRBV28 and TRBJ2-5; 7 bases agree with TRBD1. Germline V gene data show CDR1 as MDHEN and CDR2 as SYDVKM. This CDR3 region has 16 residues. The V gene end was trimmed by 1 base and the J gene end by 2 bases; junction bases not matched to a gene: 7. The CDR3 loop is CASSLYVGTEQETQYF. The CDR3 DNA reads TGTGCCAGCAGTTTATATGTCGGGACAGAACAAGAGACCCAGTACTTC.

This clone was seen a single time. Other nucleotide sequences in the sample specify the same CDR3. This rearrangement joins TRBV27 to TRBJ2-7, with TRBD1 as a possible D gene (6 bases). The germline V and J ends were trimmed by 5 bases and 6 bases, with 14 bases remaining between them. The CDR3 covers 13 residues. Germline lookup yields CDR1 MNHEY and CDR2 SMNVEV (reference sequence). CDR3 sequence (DNA): TGTGCCAGCAGTCCGCGGCAAGGGGGCGAGCAGTACTTC. Its protein product is CASSPRQGGEQYF.

J is TRBJ1-1 and V is TRBV6-5; D uncertain. Germline CDR1 reads MNHEY; CDR2 reads SVGAGI. The V and J ends lost 8 bases and 4 bases respectively, with 8 bases between them. CDR3 length: 11 amino acids. CDR3 sequence (DNA): TGTGCCAGCGGAGCGGTCACTGAAGCTTTCTTT. It specifies CASGAVTEAFF.

This chain links TRBV5-5 with TRBJ2-5; D unresolved. Germline CDR1 and CDR2: SGHKS and YYEKEE (reference sequence). Trimming took 4 bases from V and 2 from J, leaving 12 bases between them. There are 14 residues in the CDR3. CDR3 nucleotides: TGTGCCAGCAGCAGCCCGCGGAAACAAGAGACCCAGTACTTC. Translation: CASSSPRKQETQYF.

The chain links TRBV29-1 to TRBJ2-5, with D perhaps matching TRBD1 (6 bases). Between the trimmed V and J ends, which lost 3 bases and 5 bases, there was a span of 28 bases. Germline loops: CDR1 SQVTM, CDR2 ANQGSEA. This CDR3 region has 18 residues. Here the CDR3 DNA reads TGCAGCGTTGATAAGGCCCCCATGGACACAGGGCCATGGGAGACCCAGTACTTC. This gives the protein CSVDKAPMDTGPWETQYF.

Remarks on this clone: This specimen includes other DNA sequences encoding the same CDR3. The chain couples TRBV27 to TRBJ2-1; 9 bases fit TRBD2. Germline V gives CDR1 MNHEY, CDR2 SMNVEV (reference sequence). The CDR3 consists of 15 residues. V lost 3 bases to trimming and J lost 4 bases; unmatched junction nucleotides: 4. The CDR3 loop is CASSFRLAGYNEQFF. CDR3 coding DNA: TGTGCCAGCAGTTTCCGCCTAGCGGGATACAATGAGCAGTTCTTC.

A single count supports this clone. This chain uses TRBV13 with TRBJ2-2; possible D gene TRBD1, 5 bases. The V and J ends lost 2 bases and 0 bases respectively, with 10 bases between them. The CDR3 length is 16 residues. Looked up from germline, CDR1 is PRHDT and CDR2 is FYEKMQ (reference sequence). The CDR3 sequence is CASSLMMTANTGELFF. The DNA for the CDR3 is TGTGCCAGCAGCTTAATGATGACAGCGAACACCGGGGAGCTGTTTTTT.